This T cell receptor beta chain stems from a study of identical twins. Study-level findings and limits: A lower insertion count was a feature of abundant cord blood beta clonotypes, with no such feature in memory repertoires. Among monozygotic twins, out-of-frame TCR alpha sharing exceeded what models predicted.

A universal primer site arose from template switching, and cDNA bore unique molecular identifiers. Using its own MiXCR run on the 5' RACE reads, TCRdb lists one record per CDR3 protein. This table holds 1.5 million to 2 million distinct CDR3 sequences, 32% found once. In this sample, this clonotype turned up a few times. Its antigen is not identified. Per the germline V gene, CDR1 is SNHLY and CDR2 is FYNNEI. Trimming cost V 4 bases and J 5 bases, with 15 bases left between them. The CDR3 length is 15 residues. The sample taken for sequencing was cord blood. The V call is TRBV2, the J call TRBJ2-1, with D unclear. This receptor was obtained from a newborn girl in good health. In DNA form, the CDR3 reads TGTGCCAGCAGTGCTAGAGTCCGAACTAACAATGAGCAGTTCTTC. Translating it yields CASSARVRTNNEQFF.